Many counts were recorded for the clone carrying this T cell receptor (beta chain). Its target is not known. This sample is drawn from a study of cytomegalovirus exposure and HLA in healthy donors. Study-level results: Clonal expansion was found to be greater in HLA-associated TCR beta chains than in equally common others in a later analysis.

Trimming took off 2 bases at V and 1 base at J, with 12 bases between the two ends. This CDR3 is built from 15 residues. From germline, CDR1 is MNHNY and CDR2 SVGAGI (reference sequence). Primers included in the PCR were 60 Vbeta and 13 Jbeta primers. Produced via immunoSEQ multiplex PCR; TCRdb's table is partial and in-frame only. Seen here are approximately 150,000 clones, over 60% observed once, and the top ten hold roughly 2%. The source is a woman between 40 and 55 years old in good health and CMV-seronegative. The sequencing input was PBMCs. This chain links TRBV6-6 with TRBJ2-7, with a possible D match to TRBD2 (5 bases). The CDR3 is CASSYEGDSSYEQYF. CDR3 DNA: TGTGCCAGCAGTTACGAGGGCGACTCATCCTACGAGCAGTACTTC.